Below, one T cell receptor beta chain is given with its context. In the study's own analysis: For nucleated cells, counts were estimated from reference gene primer amplification. Libraries were prepared by immunoSEQ multiplex PCR; TCRdb keeps only in-frame clonotypes and omits some of them. The DNA gave D and trimming, while V, J and clone size come from that table. This table has around 250,000 clones, 86% appearing once. Germline CDR1 MNHEY, CDR2 SMNVEV (reference sequence). The CDR3 extends over 14 amino acids. Trimming cost V 7 bases and J 8 bases; bases outside gene matches: 10. The source of the sample is a study of blood T cell repertoires in COVID-19.

The J gene is TRBJ2-3, the V gene TRBV27, with TRBD2 identical over 9 bases. Sequenced: PBMCs or T cells enriched from blood (not recorded which). This TCR derives from a woman in her forties or fifties who had recovered from COVID-19. In DNA form, the CDR3 reads TGTGCCAGCATGGTGCTAGCGGGAAAGGCTACGCAGTATTTT. It translates to CASMVLAGKATQYF.